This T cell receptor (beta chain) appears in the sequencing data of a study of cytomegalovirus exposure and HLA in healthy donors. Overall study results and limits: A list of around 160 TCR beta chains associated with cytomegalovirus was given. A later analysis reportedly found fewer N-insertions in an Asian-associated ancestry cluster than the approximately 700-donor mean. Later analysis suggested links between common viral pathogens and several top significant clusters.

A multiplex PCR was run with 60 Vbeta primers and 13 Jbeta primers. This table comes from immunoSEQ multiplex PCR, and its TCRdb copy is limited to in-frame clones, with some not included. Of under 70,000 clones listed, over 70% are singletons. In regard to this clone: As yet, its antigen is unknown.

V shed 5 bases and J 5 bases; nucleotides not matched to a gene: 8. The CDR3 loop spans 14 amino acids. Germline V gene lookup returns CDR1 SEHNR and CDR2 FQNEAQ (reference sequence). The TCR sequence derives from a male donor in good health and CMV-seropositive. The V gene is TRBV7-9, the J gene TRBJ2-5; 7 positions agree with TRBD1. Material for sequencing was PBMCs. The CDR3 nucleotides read TGTGCCAGCAGCCTAGGACAGGCCCGGGAGACCCAGTACTTC. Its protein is CASSLGQARETQYF.